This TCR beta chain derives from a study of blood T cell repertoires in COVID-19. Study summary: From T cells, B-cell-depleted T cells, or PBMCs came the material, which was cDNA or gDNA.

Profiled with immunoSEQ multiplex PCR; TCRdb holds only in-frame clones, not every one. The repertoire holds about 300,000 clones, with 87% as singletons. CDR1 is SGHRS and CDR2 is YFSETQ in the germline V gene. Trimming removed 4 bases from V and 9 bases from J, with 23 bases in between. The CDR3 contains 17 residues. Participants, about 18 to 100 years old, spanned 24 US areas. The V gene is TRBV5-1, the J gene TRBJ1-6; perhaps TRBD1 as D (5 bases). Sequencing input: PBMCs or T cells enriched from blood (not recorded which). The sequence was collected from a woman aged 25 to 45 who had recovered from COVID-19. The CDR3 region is CASSIGSPAGKGSPLHF. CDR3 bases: TGCGCCAGCAGCATTGGAAGTCCGGCAGGGAAGGGTTCACCCCTCCACTTT.